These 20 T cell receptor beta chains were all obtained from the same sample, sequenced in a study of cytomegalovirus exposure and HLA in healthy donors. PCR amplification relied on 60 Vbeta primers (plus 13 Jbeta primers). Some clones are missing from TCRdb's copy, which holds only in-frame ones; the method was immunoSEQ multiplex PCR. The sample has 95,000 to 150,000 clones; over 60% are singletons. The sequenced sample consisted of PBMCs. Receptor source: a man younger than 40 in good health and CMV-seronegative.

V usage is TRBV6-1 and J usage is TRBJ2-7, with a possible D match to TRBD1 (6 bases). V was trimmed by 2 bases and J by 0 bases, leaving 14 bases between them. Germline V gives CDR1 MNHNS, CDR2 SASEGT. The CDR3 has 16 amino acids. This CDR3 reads CASSESPGTLSYEQYF. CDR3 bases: TGTGCCAGCAGTGAATCCCCCGGGACACTCTCCTACGAGCAGTACTTC.

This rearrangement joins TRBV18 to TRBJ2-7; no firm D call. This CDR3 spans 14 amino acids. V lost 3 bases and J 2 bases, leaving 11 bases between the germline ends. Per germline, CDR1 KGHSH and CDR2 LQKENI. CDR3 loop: CASSPSIAAYEQYF. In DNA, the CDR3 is TGTGCCAGCTCACCTTCTATCGCCGCCTACGAGCAGTACTTC.

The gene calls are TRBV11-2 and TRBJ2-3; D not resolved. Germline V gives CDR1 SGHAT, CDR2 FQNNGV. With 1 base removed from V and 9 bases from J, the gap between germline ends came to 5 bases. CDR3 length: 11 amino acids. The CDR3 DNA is TGTGCCAGCAGCTTAGCCAGGACGCAGTATTTT. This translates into CASSLARTQYF.

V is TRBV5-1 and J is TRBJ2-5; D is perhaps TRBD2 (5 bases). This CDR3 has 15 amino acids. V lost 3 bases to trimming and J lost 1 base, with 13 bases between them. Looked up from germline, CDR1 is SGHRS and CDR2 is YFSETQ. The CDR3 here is CASSSYPGSQETQYF. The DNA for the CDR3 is TGCGCCAGCAGCTCGTACCCGGGGTCCCAAGAGACCCAGTACTTC.

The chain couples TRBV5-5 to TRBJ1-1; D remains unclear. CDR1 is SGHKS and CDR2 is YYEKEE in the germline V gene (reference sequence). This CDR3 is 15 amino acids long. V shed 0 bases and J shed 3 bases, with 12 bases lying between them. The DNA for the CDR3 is TGTGCCAGCAGCTTGGCCCGTGGAGTAGACACTGAAGCTTTCTTT. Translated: CASSLARGVDTEAFF.

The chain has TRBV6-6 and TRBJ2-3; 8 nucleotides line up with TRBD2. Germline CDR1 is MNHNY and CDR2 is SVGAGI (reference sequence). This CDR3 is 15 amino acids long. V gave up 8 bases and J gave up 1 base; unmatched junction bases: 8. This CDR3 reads CASSPSTSGTDTQYF. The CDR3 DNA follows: TGTGCCAGCTCACCTTCGACTAGCGGCACAGATACGCAGTATTTT.

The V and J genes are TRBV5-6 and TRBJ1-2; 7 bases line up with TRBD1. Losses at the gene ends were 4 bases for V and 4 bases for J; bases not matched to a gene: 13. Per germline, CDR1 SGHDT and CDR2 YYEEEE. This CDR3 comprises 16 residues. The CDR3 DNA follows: TGTGCCAGCAGCAGGCCCGGGACAGTCAAATTCTATGGCTACACCTTC. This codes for CASSRPGTVKFYGYTF. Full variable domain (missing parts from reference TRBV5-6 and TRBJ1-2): DAGVTQSPTHLIKTRGQQVTLRCSPKSGHDTVSWYQQALGQGPQFIFQYYEEEERQRGNFPDRFSGHQFPNYSSELNVNALLLGDSALYLCASSRPGTVKFYGYTFGSGTRLTVV.

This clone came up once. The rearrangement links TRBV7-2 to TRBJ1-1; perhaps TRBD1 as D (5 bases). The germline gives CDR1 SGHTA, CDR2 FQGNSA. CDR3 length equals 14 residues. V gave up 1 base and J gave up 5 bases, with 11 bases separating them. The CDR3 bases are TGTGCCAGCAGCTTAGGGGGCTTCGGGACTGAAGCTTTCTTT. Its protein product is CASSLGGFGTEAFF. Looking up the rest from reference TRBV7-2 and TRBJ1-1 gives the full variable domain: GAGVSQSPSNKVTEKGKDVELRCDPISGHTALYWYRQSLGQGLEFLIYFQGNSAPDKSGLPSDRFSAERTGGSVSTLTIQRTQQEDSAVYLCASSLGGFGTEAFFGQGTRLTVV.

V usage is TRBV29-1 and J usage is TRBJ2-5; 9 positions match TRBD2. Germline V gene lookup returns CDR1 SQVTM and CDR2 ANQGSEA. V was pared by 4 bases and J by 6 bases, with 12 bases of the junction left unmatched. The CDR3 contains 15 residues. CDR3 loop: CSVGGGRTSEKTQYF. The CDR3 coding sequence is TGCAGCGTTGGGGGCGGCAGGACTAGCGAAAAGACCCAGTACTTC.

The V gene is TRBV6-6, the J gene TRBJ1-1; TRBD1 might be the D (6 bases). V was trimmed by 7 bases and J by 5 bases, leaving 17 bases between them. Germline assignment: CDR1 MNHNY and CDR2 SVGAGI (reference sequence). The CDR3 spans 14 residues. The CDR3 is CASNPGAGGTEAFF. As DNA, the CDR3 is TGTGCCAGCAACCCAGGGGCAGGCGGGACTGAAGCTTTCTTT.

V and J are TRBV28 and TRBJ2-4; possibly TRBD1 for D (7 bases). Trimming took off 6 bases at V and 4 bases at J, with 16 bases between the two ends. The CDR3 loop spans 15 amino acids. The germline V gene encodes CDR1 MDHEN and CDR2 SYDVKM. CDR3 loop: CASSSGGTAKNIQYF. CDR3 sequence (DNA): TGTGCCAGCAGCTCAGGGGGGACAGCTAAAAACATTCAGTACTTC.

The CDR3 DNA is TGCGCCAGCAGCTTGGCCGGGGGGGGGAATAGGCAAGAGACCCAGTACTTC. This translates into CASSLAGGGNRQETQYF. The chain combines TRBV5-1 with TRBJ2-5, with 8 bases lining up with TRBD2. Germline loops: CDR1 SGHRS, CDR2 YFSETQ. The V segment lost 0 bases and the J segment 2 bases; nucleotides outside the gene matches: 9. The CDR3 is 17 amino acids.

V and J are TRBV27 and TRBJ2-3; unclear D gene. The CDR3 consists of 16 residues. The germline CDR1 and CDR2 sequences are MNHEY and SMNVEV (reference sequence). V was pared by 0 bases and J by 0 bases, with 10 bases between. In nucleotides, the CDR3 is TGTGCCAGCAGTTTATCCACAGTGCCTAGCACAGATACGCAGTATTTT. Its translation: CASSLSTVPSTDTQYF.

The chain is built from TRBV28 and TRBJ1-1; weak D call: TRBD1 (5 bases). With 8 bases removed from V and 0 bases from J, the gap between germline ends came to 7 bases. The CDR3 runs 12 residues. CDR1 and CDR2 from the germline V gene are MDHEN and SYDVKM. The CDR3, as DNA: TGTGCCAGCGGACATTTGAACACTGAAGCTTTCTTT. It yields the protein CASGHLNTEAFF.

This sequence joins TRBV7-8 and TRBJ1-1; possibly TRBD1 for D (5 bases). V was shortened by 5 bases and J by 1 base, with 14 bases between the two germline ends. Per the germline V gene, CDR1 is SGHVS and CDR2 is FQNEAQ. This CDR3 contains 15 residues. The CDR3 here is CASSPRGTGNTEAFF. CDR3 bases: TGTGCCAGCAGCCCGCGAGGGACTGGGAACACTGAAGCTTTCTTT. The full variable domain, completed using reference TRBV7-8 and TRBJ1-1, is GAGVSQSPRYKVAKRGQDVALRCDPISGHVSLFWYQQALGQGPEFLTYFQNEAQLDKSGLPSDRFFAERPEGSVSTLKIQRTQQEDSAVYLCASSPRGTGNTEAFFGQGTRLTVV.

The CDR3 loop is CASSPGTSGSYEQYF. CDR3 nucleotides: TGTGCCAGTAGTCCCGGGACTAGCGGCTCCTACGAGCAGTACTTC. The rearrangement uses TRBV19 and TRBJ2-5; 11 nucleotides line up with TRBD2. The DNA end lines up better with TRBJ2-7; the J call may be wrong. Germline CDR1 and CDR2: LNHDA and SQIVND (reference sequence). CDR3 length equals 15 residues.

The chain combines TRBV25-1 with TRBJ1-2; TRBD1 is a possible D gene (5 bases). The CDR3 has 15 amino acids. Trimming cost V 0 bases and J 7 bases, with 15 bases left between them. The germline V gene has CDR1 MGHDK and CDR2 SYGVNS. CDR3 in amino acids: CASSEYRKGLGGYTF. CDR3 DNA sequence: TGTGCCAGCAGTGAATATCGTAAGGGACTAGGTGGCTACACCTTC.

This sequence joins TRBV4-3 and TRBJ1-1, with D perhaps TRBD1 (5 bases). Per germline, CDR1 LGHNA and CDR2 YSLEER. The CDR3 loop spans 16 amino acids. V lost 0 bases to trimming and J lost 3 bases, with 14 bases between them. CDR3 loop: CASSQEGILGDTEAFF. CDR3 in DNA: TGCGCCAGCAGCCAAGAGGGCATTTTAGGGGACACTGAAGCTTTCTTT.

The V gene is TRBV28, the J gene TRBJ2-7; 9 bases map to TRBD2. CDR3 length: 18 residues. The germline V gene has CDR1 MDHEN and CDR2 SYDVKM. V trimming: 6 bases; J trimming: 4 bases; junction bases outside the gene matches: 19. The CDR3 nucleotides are TGTGCCAGCAGCCATAGCTGGGGAAGGCGGGAGGGCCTTTACGAGCAGTACTTC. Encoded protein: CASSHSWGRREGLYEQYF.

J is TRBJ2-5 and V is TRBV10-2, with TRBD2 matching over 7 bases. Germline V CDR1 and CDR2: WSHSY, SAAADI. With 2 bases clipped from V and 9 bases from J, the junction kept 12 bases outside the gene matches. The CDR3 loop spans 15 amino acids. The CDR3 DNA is TGCGCCAGCAGTGAGAAGCGGGGCCCGGACCCGGCCCAGTACTTC. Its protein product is CASSEKRGPDPAQYF.